This is a list of T cell receptor beta chains from one sample in a study of T cell responses to AZD1222 COVID-19 vaccine. Assay used: immunoSEQ multiplex PCR; TCRdb lists only in-frame clones, some missing. This sample has about 220,000 clones, with 85% to 95% found just once. This material consisted of peripheral blood, taken on day 0 of MenACWY control vaccination. The receptors shown here come from an adult in good health. Each CDR3 is given with its conserved first and last residue. The D gene is left open where the match is weak. Some rows mark clone size as missing; the rest say once, few, many or name a class of expanded clone.

-	-	TRBV13	TRBJ1-5	CASSMGGRGNQPQHF	TGTGCCAGCAGTATGGGGGGAAGGGGCAATCAGCCCCAGCATTTT
-	-	TRBV5-1	TRBJ1-3	CASKGGDGNTIYF	TGCGCCAGCAAGGGAGGTGATGGAAACACCATATATTTT
-	-	TRBV7-2	TRBJ1-6	CASSLPGIPNSPLHF	TGTGCCAGCAGCTTACCCGGTATACCTAATTCACCCCTCCACTTT
few	TRBD2	TRBV6-2/TRBV6-3	TRBJ2-7	CASSYGTSGAHEQYF	TGTGCCAGCAGTTACGGGACTAGCGGGGCCCACGAGCAGTACTTC
-	-	TRBV3-1/TRBV3-2	TRBJ1-1	CASSPRRNTEAFF	TGTGCCAGCAGCCCCCGACGCAACACTGAAGCTTTCTTT
-	TRBD1	TRBV20-1	TRBJ1-2	CSAGTGDGYTF	TGCAGTGCTGGGACAGGGGATGGCTACACCTTC
-	TRBD1	TRBV11-2	TRBJ1-4	CASSWGTGKEKLFF	TGTGCCAGCAGCTGGGGGACAGGGAAAGAAAAACTGTTTTTT
-	TRBD1	TRBV2	TRBJ1-6	CANRDSRSPLHF	TGTGCCAACCGGGACAGTCGGTCACCCCTCCACTTT
-	-	TRBV23-1	TRBJ2-7	CASTQRSGDVYEQYF	TGCGCCAGCACTCAGAGGTCAGGGGATGTCTACGAGCAGTACTTC
few	-	TRBV7-8	TRBJ1-1	CASSPGVGGTEAFF	TGTGCCAGCAGCCCGGGAGTAGGGGGTACTGAAGCTTTCTTT
-	-	TRBV5-1	TRBJ1-4	CASSNGSGEKLFF	TGCGCCAGCAGCAACGGGAGCGGAGAAAAACTGTTTTTT
-	TRBD1	TRBV10-2	TRBJ1-5	CATSPRGLSNQPQHF	TGCGCCACCAGTCCCAGGGGGCTGAGCAATCAGCCCCAGCATTTT
-	TRBD2	TRBV4-1	TRBJ2-3	CASSPLRLAGEDTQYF	TGCGCCAGCAGCCCCCTCCGCCTAGCGGGGGAGGATACGCAGTATTTT
-	-	TRBV30	TRBJ1-1	CAWSVRTNTEAFF	TGTGCCTGGAGTGTACGTACGAACACTGAAGCTTTCTTT
-	-	TRBV6-6	TRBJ1-6	CASSYSTTDSPLHF	TGTGCCAGCAGTTACTCGACTACGGATTCACCCCTCCACTTT
-	-	TRBV18	TRBJ1-1	CASSTTTTGNTEAFF	TGTGCCAGCTCAACTACGACTACAGGGAACACTGAAGCTTTCTTT
-	TRBD1	TRBV10-1	TRBJ2-1	CASNTQGANEQFF	TGCGCCAGCAATACACAGGGGGCCAATGAGCAGTTCTTC
-	TRBD2	TRBV11-2	TRBJ2-5	CASSHRREPKETQYF	TGTGCCAGCAGCCACCGGCGGGAGCCAAAAGAGACCCAGTACTTC
-	TRBD1	TRBV18	TRBJ2-1	CASSPTGTAYNEQFF	TGTGCCAGCTCACCAACCGGGACAGCATACAATGAGCAGTTCTTC